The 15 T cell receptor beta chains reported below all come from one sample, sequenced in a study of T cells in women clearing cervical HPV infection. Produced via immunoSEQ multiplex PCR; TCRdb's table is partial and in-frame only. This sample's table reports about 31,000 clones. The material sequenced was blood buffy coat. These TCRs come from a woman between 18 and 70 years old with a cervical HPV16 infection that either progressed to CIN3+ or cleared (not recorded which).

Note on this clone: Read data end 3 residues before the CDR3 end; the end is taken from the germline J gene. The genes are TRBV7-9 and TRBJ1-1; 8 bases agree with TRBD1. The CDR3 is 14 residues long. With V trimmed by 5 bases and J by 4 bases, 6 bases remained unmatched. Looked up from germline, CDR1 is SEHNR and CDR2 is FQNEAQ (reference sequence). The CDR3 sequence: CASSPRQGSTEAFF. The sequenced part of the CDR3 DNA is TGTGCCAGCAGCCCTCGACAGGGGTCCACTGAA. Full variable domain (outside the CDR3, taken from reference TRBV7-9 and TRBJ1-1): DTGVSQNPRHKITKRGQNVTFRCDPISEHNRLYWYRQTLGQGPEFLTYFQNEAQLEKSRLLSDRFSAERPKGSFSTLEIQRTEQGDSAMYLCASSPRQGSTEAFFGQGTRLTVV.

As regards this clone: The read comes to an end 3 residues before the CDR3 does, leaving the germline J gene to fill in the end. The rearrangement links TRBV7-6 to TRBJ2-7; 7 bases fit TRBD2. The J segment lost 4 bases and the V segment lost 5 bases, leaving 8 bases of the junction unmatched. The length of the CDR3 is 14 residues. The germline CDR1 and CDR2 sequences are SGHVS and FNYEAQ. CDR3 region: CASSLDSGLYEQYF. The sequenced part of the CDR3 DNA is TGTGCCAGCAGCCTAGATAGCGGGTTATACGAG.

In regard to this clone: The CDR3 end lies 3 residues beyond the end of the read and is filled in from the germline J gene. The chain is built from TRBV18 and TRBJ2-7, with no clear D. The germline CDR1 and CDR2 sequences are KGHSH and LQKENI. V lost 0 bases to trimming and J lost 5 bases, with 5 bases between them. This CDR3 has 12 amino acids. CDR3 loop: CASSPPSNEQYF. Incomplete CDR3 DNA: TGTGCCAGCTCACCACCGTCAAACGAG.

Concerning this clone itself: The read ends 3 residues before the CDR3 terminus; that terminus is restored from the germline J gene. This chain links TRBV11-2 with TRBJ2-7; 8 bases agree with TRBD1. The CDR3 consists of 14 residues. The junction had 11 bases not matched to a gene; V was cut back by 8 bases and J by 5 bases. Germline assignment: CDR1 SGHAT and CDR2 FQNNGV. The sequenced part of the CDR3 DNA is TGTGCCAGCGGCCCCCGGACAGGGTCCCACGAG. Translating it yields CASGPRTGSHE. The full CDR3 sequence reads CASGPRTGSHEQYF. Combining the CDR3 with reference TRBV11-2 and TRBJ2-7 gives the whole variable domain EAGVAQSPRYKIIEKRQSVAFWCNPISGHATLYWYQQILGQGPKLLIQFQNNGVVDDSQLPKDRFSAERLKGVDSTLKIQPAKLEDSAVYLCASGPRTGSHEQYFGPGTRLTVT.

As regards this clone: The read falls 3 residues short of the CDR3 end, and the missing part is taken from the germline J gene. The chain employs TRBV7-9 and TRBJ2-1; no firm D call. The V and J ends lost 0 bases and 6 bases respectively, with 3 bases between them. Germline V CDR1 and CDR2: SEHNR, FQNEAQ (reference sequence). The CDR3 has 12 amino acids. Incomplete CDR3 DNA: TGTGCCAGCAGCTTAGCGCGCAATGAG. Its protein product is CASSLARNE. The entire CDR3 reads CASSLARNEQFF.

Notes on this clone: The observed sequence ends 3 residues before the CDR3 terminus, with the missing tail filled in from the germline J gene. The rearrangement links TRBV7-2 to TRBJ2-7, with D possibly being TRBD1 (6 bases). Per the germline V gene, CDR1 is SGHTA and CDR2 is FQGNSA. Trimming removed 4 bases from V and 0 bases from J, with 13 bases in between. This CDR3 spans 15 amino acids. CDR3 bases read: TGTGCCAGCAGCTCCTGGACAGCGATCTCCTACGAG. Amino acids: CASSSWTAISYE. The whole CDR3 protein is CASSSWTAISYEQYF.

The CDR3 spells CASSPSTGENQPQHF. The sequenced CDR3 bases are TGTGCCAGCTCACCAAGTACAGGGGAAAATCAGCCC. This chain links TRBV18 with TRBJ1-5, with TRBD1 identical over 7 bases. The read terminates 3 residues ahead of where the CDR3 ends, so the germline J gene completes it. The CDR3 consists of 15 residues. Germline lookup yields CDR1 KGHSH and CDR2 LQKENI. The V gene end was trimmed by 2 bases and the J gene end by 4 bases; junction bases not matched to a gene: 5. The variable domain in full, completed from reference TRBV18 and TRBJ1-5, reads NAGVMQNPRHLVRRRGQEARLRCSPMKGHSHVYWYRQLPEEGLKFMVYLQKENIIDESGMPKERFSAEFPKEGPSILRIQQVVRGDSAAYFCASSPSTGENQPQHFGDGTRLSIL.

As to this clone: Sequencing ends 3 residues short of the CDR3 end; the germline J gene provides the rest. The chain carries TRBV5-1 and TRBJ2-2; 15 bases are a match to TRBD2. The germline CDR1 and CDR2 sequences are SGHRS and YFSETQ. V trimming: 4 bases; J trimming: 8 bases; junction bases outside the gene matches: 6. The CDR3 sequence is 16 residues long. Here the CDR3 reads CASSPRTSGGVGELFF. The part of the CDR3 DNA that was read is TGCGCCAGCAGCCCCCGGACTAGCGGGGGGGTAGGGGAG.

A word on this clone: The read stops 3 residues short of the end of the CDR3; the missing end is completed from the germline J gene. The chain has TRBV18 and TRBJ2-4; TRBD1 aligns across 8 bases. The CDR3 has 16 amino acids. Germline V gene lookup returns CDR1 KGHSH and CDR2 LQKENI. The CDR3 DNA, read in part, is TGTGCCAGCTCACCAAGACGGACAGGGTCGGTGGATGGT. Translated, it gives CASSPRRTGSVDG. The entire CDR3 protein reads CASSPRRTGSVDGQYF.

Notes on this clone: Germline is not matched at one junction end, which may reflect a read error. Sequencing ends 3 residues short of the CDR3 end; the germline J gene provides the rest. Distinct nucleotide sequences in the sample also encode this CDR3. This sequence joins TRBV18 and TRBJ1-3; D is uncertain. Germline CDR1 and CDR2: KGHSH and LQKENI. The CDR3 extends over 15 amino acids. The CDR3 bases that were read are TGTGCCAGCTCACCAGAAGGGCAGGCTGGAAACACA. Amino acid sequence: CASSPEGQAGNT. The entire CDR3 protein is CASSPEGQAGNTIYF.

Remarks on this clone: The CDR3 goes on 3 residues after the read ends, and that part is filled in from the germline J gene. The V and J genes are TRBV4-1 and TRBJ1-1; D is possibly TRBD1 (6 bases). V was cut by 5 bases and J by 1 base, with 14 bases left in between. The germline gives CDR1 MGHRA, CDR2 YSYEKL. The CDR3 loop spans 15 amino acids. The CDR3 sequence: CASSSSRGKNTEAFF. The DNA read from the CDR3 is TGCGCCAGCAGCTCAAGCAGGGGAAAGAACACTGAA.

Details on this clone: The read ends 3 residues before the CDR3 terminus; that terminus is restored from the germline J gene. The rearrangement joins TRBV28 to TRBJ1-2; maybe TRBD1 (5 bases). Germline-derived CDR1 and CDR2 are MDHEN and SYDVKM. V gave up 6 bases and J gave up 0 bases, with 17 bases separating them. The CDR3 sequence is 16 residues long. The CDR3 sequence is CASRGKQVNANYGYTF. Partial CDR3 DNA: TGTGCCAGCAGGGGAAAACAGGTTAACGCTAACTATGGC.

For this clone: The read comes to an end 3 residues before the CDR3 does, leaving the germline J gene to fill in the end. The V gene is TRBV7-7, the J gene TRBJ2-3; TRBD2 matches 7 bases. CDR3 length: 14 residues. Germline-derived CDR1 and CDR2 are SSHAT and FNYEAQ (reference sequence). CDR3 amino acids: CASSLRGVQETQYF. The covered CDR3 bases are TGTGCCAGCAGCCTCCGGGGGGTTCAAGAGACG.

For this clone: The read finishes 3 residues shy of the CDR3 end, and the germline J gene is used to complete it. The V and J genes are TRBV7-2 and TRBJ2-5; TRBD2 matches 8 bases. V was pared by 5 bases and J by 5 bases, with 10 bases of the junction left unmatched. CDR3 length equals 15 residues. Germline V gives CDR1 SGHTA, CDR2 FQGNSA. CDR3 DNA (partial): TGTGCCAGCAGCCCCAGGGGTAGCGGGGTGGAGACC. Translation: CASSPRGSGVET. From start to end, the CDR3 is CASSPRGSGVETQYF. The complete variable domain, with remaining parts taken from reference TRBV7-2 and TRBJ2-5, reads GAGVSQSPSNKVTEKGKDVELRCDPISGHTALYWYRQSLGQGLEFLIYFQGNSAPDKSGLPSDRFSAERTGGSVSTLTIQRTQQEDSAVYLCASSPRGSGVETQYFGPGTRLLVL.

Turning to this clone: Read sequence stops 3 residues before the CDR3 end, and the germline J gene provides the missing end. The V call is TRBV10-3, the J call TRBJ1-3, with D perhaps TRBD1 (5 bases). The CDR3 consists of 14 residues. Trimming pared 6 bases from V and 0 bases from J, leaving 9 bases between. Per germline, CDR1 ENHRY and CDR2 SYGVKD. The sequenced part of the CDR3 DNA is TGTGCCATCAGACAGGAGGCCTCTGGAAACACC. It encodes CAIRQEASGNT. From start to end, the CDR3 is CAIRQEASGNTIYF.